The 26 T cell receptor beta chains listed next were all sequenced from one sample in a study of metastatic and nonmetastatic thyroid tumors. From the PCR reads, TCRdb re-called clones with MiXCR. The sample yields over 10,000 clones, around 25% seen once. No patient received treatment before thyroid surgery. Sequences were obtained from adjacent normal tissue. These receptors all stem from a female donor with papillary thyroid cancer or a benign thyroid nodule (not recorded which). Some clones in this sample may be carry-over from other donors' samples.

This rearrangement joins TRBV20-1 to TRBJ2-5; tentatively, D is TRBD2 (6 bases). From germline, CDR1 is DFQATT and CDR2 SNEGSKA (reference sequence). This CDR3 comprises 16 residues. Deletions cut 0 bases from V and 1 base from J, with 15 bases between. CDR3 nucleotide sequence: TGCAGTGCTAGAGATTTAGCGGCCACAATCCAAGAGACCCAGTACTTC. Its translation is CSARDLAATIQETQYF.

The chain couples TRBV7-2 to TRBJ2-2; D tentatively reads TRBD1 or TRBD2 (5 bases each). Germline V lookup: CDR1 SGHTA, CDR2 FQGNSA. This CDR3 has 15 residues. Trimming took off 6 bases at V and 8 bases at J, with 19 bases between the two ends. In nucleotides, the CDR3 is TGTGCCAGCAGGGGCTCTGGGGGTGCTTCGGGGGAGCTGTTTTTT. Translation: CASRGSGGASGELFF.

V and J are TRBV19 and TRBJ2-7; perhaps D is TRBD1 or TRBD2 (5 bases each). V was shortened by 6 bases and J by 6 bases, with 15 bases between the two germline ends. Germline V CDR1 and CDR2: LNHDA, SQIVND (reference sequence). This CDR3 comprises 13 residues. In DNA form, the CDR3 reads TGTGCCAGTAGCCCGGGACGCCACGGCGAGCAGTACTTC. Translation: CASSPGRHGEQYF.

The table lists this clone with many counts. The CDR3 DNA follows: TGCAGTGTTATAGAGCGGGGCGGGAGAGCGACAGATACGCAGTATTTT. Protein product: CSVIERGGRATDTQYF. The rearrangement links TRBV20-1 to TRBJ2-3, with TRBD2 matching over 7 bases. J lost 3 bases, V lost 7 bases, and 16 bases had no gene match. The CDR3 is 16 amino acids. Germline values: CDR1 DFQATT, CDR2 SNEGSKA (reference sequence).

As regards this clone: This CDR3 is missing its conserved last phenylalanine or tryptophan, likely due to a read error. V gene TRBV6-1 combines with J gene TRBJ1-5; D may be TRBD1 (5 bases). Germline V gene data show CDR1 as MNHNS and CDR2 as SASEGT. The CDR3 has 14 amino acids. In DNA form, the CDR3 reads TGTGCCAGAAGTGAATTTCAGGGAAATCAGCCCCAGCATGTT. Encoded protein: CARSEFQGNQPQHV.

A remark on this clone: The junction and the germline gene differ at one end; a read error may be behind it. The chain is built from TRBV12-3 or TRBV12-4 and TRBJ2-1; 8 nucleotides match TRBD1. The CDR3 length is 12 residues. CDR3 residues: CASSLAWTGWSF. The CDR3 nucleotides read TGTGCCAGCAGTTTGGCCTGGACAGGGTGGTCCTTC.

This clone was seen more than once but under ten times. J is TRBJ1-1 and V is TRBV28; D is perhaps TRBD1 (6 bases). V was trimmed by 7 bases and J by 5 bases, leaving 17 bases between them. The germline gives CDR1 MDHEN, CDR2 SYDVKM. This CDR3 has 14 amino acids. The chain's CDR3 is CASTPRSGVTEAFF. The CDR3 DNA sequence: TGTGCCAGCACCCCCCGGTCAGGGGTAACTGAAGCTTTCTTT.

This clone showed up many times. V is TRBV7-2 and J is TRBJ1-4; the D gene is possibly TRBD1 (5 bases). This CDR3 has 17 amino acids. Germline CDR1 and CDR2: SGHTA and FQGNSA. Trimming removed 2 bases from V and 4 bases from J, with 17 bases in between. The CDR3 spells CASSLNPGRRYNEKLFF. CDR3 nucleotide sequence: TGTGCCAGCAGCTTAAACCCGGGACGGAGATATAATGAAAAACTGTTTTTT.

The V and J genes are TRBV14 and TRBJ1-4, with D possibly matching TRBD1 (5 bases). V lost 0 bases and J 6 bases, leaving 17 bases between the germline ends. This CDR3 contains 17 residues. Germline-derived CDR1 and CDR2 are SGHDN and FVKESK. CDR3 residues: CASSQDWATMGDEKLFF. In DNA form, the CDR3 reads TGTGCCAGCAGCCAAGATTGGGCCACTATGGGGGATGAAAAACTGTTTTTT.

The rearrangement links TRBV27 to TRBJ2-2; unclear D gene. Per germline, CDR1 MNHEY and CDR2 SMNVEV (reference sequence). Trimming pared 3 bases from V and 0 bases from J, leaving 5 bases between. This CDR3 contains 14 residues. CDR3 residues: CASSLGANTGELFF. The CDR3, as DNA: TGTGCCAGCAGTTTGGGTGCGAACACCGGGGAGCTGTTTTTT.

This clone was observed many times. The V and J genes are TRBV14 and TRBJ1-1; D ambiguous. CDR3 length: 14 residues. Germline assignment: CDR1 SGHDN and CDR2 FVKESK. V gave up 3 bases and J gave up 7 bases, with 15 bases separating them. The CDR3 coding sequence is TGTGCCAGCAGCCATAGGTCGATAGGGCTTGAAGCTTTCTTT. It specifies CASSHRSIGLEAFF. Supplemented by reference TRBV14 and TRBJ1-1, the full variable domain reads EAGVTQFPSHSVIEKGQTVTLRCDPISGHDNLYWYRRVMGKEIKFLLHFVKESKQDESGMPNNRFLAERTGGTYSTLKVQPAELEDSGVYFCASSHRSIGLEAFFGQGTRLTVV.

This clone occurred a few times. The chain combines TRBV27 with TRBJ2-7; D unclear. V was pared by 4 bases and J by 2 bases, with 15 bases between. Germline V gene data show CDR1 as MNHEY and CDR2 as SMNVEV (reference sequence). The CDR3 covers 15 residues. The CDR3 sequence: CASSWIGQATYEQYF. The DNA for the CDR3 is TGTGCCAGCAGTTGGATTGGGCAGGCCACCTACGAGCAGTACTTC.

The chain recombines TRBV20-1 with TRBJ1-2, with a possible D match to TRBD1 (6 bases). V gave up 6 bases and J gave up 1 base, with 12 bases separating them. Germline assignment: CDR1 DFQATT and CDR2 SNEGSKA (reference sequence). This CDR3 comprises 13 residues. Here the CDR3 DNA reads TGCAGTGCCCGGAAAGGGGGTAACTATGGCTACACCTTC. Amino acid sequence: CSARKGGNYGYTF.

As to this clone: Germline is not matched at one junction end, which may reflect a read error. V is TRBV20-1 and J is TRBJ1-1, with 7 bases that match TRBD1. This CDR3 is 12 amino acids long. The germline V gene has CDR1 DFQATT and CDR2 SNEGSKA (reference sequence). Here the CDR3 DNA reads TGCATCTTCAACAGGGGCGACAATGAAGCTTTATTT. Translated: CIFNRGDNEALF.

The chain employs TRBV28 and TRBJ2-1; D remains unclear. Germline-derived CDR1 and CDR2 are MDHEN and SYDVKM. V lost 5 bases and J lost 12, with 29 bases in between. The CDR3 totals 17 residues. The CDR3 loop reads CASSVPIGKPVVVWQFF. CDR3 sequence (DNA): TGTGCCAGCAGTGTCCCCATCGGTAAGCCAGTTGTGGTGTGGCAGTTCTTC.

Worth noting for this clone: In the same sample, other DNA sequences code for this CDR3. The V gene is TRBV6-1, the J gene TRBJ1-2; 8 nucleotides align to TRBD1. Unmatched junction bases numbered 9, after V lost 7 bases and J lost 5 bases. CDR1 is MNHNS and CDR2 is SASEGT in the germline V gene. The CDR3 runs 14 residues. DNA for the CDR3: TGTGCCAGCACCCCCGGACAGGGCAAATATGGCTACACCTTC. Its protein is CASTPGQGKYGYTF.

The chain has TRBV11-3 and TRBJ1-6; a possible D gene is TRBD1 (5 bases). V lost 6 bases and J 0 bases, leaving 9 bases between the germline ends. This CDR3 is 15 amino acids long. The V gene's germline CDR1 is SGHNT and CDR2 YENEEA. CDR3: CASSPGSSYNSPLHF. Written as DNA, the CDR3 is TGTGCCAGCAGTCCAGGGAGCTCCTATAATTCACCCCTCCACTTT.

The V and J genes are TRBV27 and TRBJ1-2, with D possibly matching TRBD1 (5 bases). Germline V CDR1 and CDR2: MNHEY, SMNVEV (reference sequence). Trimming cost V 5 bases and J 0 bases, with 13 bases left between them. CDR3 size: 15 residues. The chain's CDR3 is CASSPGTAANYGYTF. The CDR3 DNA reads TGTGCCAGCAGTCCCGGGACTGCTGCTAACTATGGCTACACCTTC.

This rearrangement joins TRBV11-2 to TRBJ2-7; D unclear. Per germline, CDR1 SGHAT and CDR2 FQNNGV. CDR3 size: 13 residues. V shed 1 base and J shed 3 bases, with 7 bases lying between them. The CDR3 sequence: CASSLVGNYEQYF. The CDR3 nucleotides read TGTGCCAGCAGCTTAGTTGGCAACTACGAGCAGTACTTC.

This clone occurred many times. The chain employs TRBV7-2 and TRBJ2-2; D is possibly TRBD1 or TRBD2 (6 bases each). V lost 5 bases to trimming and J lost 0 bases, with 16 bases between them. Germline CDR1 and CDR2: SGHTA and FQGNSA. This CDR3 contains 17 residues. The DNA of the CDR3 is TGTGCCAGCAGCACCCGAGGAGGGACAACGAACACCGGGGAGCTGTTTTTT. This gives the protein CASSTRGGTTNTGELFF.

This chain joins TRBV5-1 and TRBJ1-2, with D possibly being TRBD1 (6 bases). This CDR3 comprises 14 residues. The V gene lost 0 bases and the J gene lost 4 bases, with 10 bases spanning the gap. The germline V gene encodes CDR1 SGHRS and CDR2 YFSETQ. CDR3 sequence: CASSLVGGAYGYTF. The CDR3 nucleotides are TGCGCCAGCAGCTTGGTTGGGGGCGCCTATGGCTACACCTTC.

This clone has only a few counts. The chain couples TRBV11-2 to TRBJ2-3, with D hard to call. V shed 5 bases and J shed 1 base, with 7 bases lying between them. Per germline, CDR1 SGHAT and CDR2 FQNNGV. This CDR3 is 13 amino acids long. The DNA of the CDR3 is TGTGCCAGCAGCCCCTCGGGCACAGATACGCAGTATTTT. Amino acids: CASSPSGTDTQYF.

This chain connects TRBV20-1 to TRBJ2-5; 8 bases line up with TRBD1. Per the germline V gene, CDR1 is DFQATT and CDR2 is SNEGSKA (reference sequence). V gave up 4 bases and J gave up 4 bases; unmatched junction bases: 8. This CDR3 has 14 amino acids. CDR3 bases: TGCAGTGCTAACCCTGGACAGGGCGGAGAGACCCAGTACTTC. It specifies CSANPGQGGETQYF.

The table lists this clone with a few counts. The rearrangement uses TRBV27 and TRBJ2-5; 7 nucleotides match TRBD2. The trim removed 3 bases at V and 5 bases at J, leaving 6 bases unmatched. There are 14 residues in the CDR3. Germline CDR1 is MNHEY and CDR2 is SMNVEV (reference sequence). This chain's CDR3 is CASSFNGRRETQYF. The CDR3 bases are TGTGCCAGCAGTTTCAACGGGAGGAGGGAGACCCAGTACTTC.

The chain is built from TRBV20-1 and TRBJ1-1, with TRBD1 as a possible D gene (5 bases). V was clipped by 6 bases and J by 2 bases, with 13 bases between them. The CDR3 totals 13 residues. Germline loops: CDR1 DFQATT, CDR2 SNEGSKA (reference sequence). The CDR3 coding sequence is TGCAGTGCCAGCGGGGGGTCCAACACTGAAGCTTTCTTT. It is translated as CSASGGSNTEAFF.

CDR3 bases: TGTGCCAGCAGCTTGACTCTATTGGGGGCCGATGGTGAAGCTTTCTTT. The encoded protein is CASSLTLLGADGEAFF. The chain carries TRBV5-6 and TRBJ1-1, with a possible D match to TRBD1 (6 bases). The germline CDR1 and CDR2 sequences are SGHDT and YYEEEE. This CDR3 spans 16 amino acids. The ends were cut back, 1 base at V and 7 bases at J, with 20 bases in the middle.